These 7 T cell receptor beta chains were all obtained from the same sample, sequenced in a study of radiation and T cells in renal cell carcinoma. Time point noted: blood 2 weeks post-SBRT. Treatment denoted: 15 Gy SBRT to primary tumor, nephrectomy 4 weeks later. Sequenced by immunoSEQ multiplex PCR; TCRdb stores in-frame clones only, minus some. The sample holds around 60,000 clones, about 80% seen once. Sequenced here: blood, sampled from a patient whose treatment included radiotherapy and nephrectomy. The receptors were sampled from a man aged 60 to 69 with renal cell carcinoma.

The chain uses TRBV5-4 and TRBJ2-1; TRBD1 might be the D (6 bases). Looked up from germline, CDR1 is SGHNT and CDR2 is YYREEE (reference sequence). This CDR3 is built from 14 residues. Trimming removed 2 bases at V and 8 bases at J, with 14 bases between. As DNA, the CDR3 is TGTGCCAGCAGCTTAGGGACAAAGGATTATGAGCAGTTCTTC. This codes for CASSLGTKDYEQFF.

CDR3 DNA: TGTGCCAGCAGTGAAGCCCTCACTTATAGCAATCAGCCCCAGCATTTT. Its protein product is CASSEALTYSNQPQHF. The V and J genes are TRBV6-1 and TRBJ1-5; no definite D call. The CDR3 is made up of 16 amino acids. In germline, CDR1 is MNHNS, CDR2 SASEGT. The V end lost 0 bases, the J end lost 0 bases, and 9 bases lay between the germline ends.

V gene TRBV27 combines with J gene TRBJ2-2; 13 bases are a match to TRBD2. The CDR3 is 20 amino acids. With 2 bases clipped from V and 5 bases from J, the junction kept 14 bases outside the gene matches. CDR1 MNHEY and CDR2 SMNVEV come from the germline V gene (reference sequence). Here the CDR3 reads CASSLSGLAGDKSITGELFF. The CDR3, as DNA: TGTGCCAGCAGTTTAAGCGGACTAGCGGGAGATAAAAGTATTACCGGGGAGCTGTTTTTT.

The chain is built from TRBV7-9 and TRBJ2-6; D remains ambiguous. Trimming cost V 4 bases and J 15 bases, with 13 bases left between them. The CDR3 loop spans 12 amino acids. The germline V gene has CDR1 SEHNR and CDR2 FQNEAQ (reference sequence). This chain's CDR3 is CASSSYRSGLTF. The CDR3 nucleotides are TGTGCCAGCAGCTCCTATAGATCCGGCCTGACTTTC.

This rearrangement joins TRBV2 to TRBJ2-1; D perhaps matches TRBD2 (7 bases). The V gene lost 6 bases and the J gene lost 3 bases, with 12 bases spanning the gap. CDR3 length: 14 amino acids. Per germline, CDR1 SNHLY and CDR2 FYNNEI. The CDR3 sequence is CASRGGGSYNEQFF. CDR3 nucleotides: TGTGCCAGCAGGGGAGGGGGGAGCTACAATGAGCAGTTCTTC.

Only a few counts were recorded for this clone. The V gene is TRBV25-1, the J gene TRBJ1-4; D is uncertain. The CDR3 is 10 amino acids. Per germline, CDR1 MGHDK and CDR2 SYGVNS. With 6 bases removed from V and 8 bases from J, the gap between germline ends came to 4 bases. The CDR3 region has the DNA TGTGCCAGCAGGTCGGAAAAACTGTTTTTT. Protein product: CASRSEKLFF.

This rearrangement joins TRBV6-1 to TRBJ2-7; D not certain. Germline V gives CDR1 MNHNS, CDR2 SASEGT. The CDR3 has 11 amino acids. Trimming stripped 2 bases from V and 13 bases from J, with 12 bases between. For the CDR3, the DNA is TGTGCCAGCAGTGAAAAGTTATCGGTTTACGTC. Translating gives CASSEKLSVYV.